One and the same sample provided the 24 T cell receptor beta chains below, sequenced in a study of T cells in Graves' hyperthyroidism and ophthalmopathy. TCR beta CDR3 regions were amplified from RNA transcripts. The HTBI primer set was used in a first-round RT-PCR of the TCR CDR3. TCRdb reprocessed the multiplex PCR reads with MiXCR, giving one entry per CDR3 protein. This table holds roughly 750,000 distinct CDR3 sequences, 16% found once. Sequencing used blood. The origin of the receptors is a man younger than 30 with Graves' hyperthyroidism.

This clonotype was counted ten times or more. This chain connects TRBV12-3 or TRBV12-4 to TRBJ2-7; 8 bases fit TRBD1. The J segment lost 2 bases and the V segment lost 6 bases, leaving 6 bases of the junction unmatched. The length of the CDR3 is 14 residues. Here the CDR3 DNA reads TGTGCCAGCAGGTGGACAGGGTCTCCCTACGAGCAGTACTTC. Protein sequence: CASRWTGSPYEQYF.

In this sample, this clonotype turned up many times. CDR3 in DNA: TGTGCCATCAGTGAGACCAGGACCTACGAGCAGTACTTC. It codes for CAISETRTYEQYF. This sequence joins TRBV10-3 and TRBJ2-7; unclear D gene. Looked up from germline, CDR1 is ENHRY and CDR2 is SYGVKD. CDR3 length equals 13 residues. Trimming removed 2 bases at V and 2 bases at J, with 7 bases between.

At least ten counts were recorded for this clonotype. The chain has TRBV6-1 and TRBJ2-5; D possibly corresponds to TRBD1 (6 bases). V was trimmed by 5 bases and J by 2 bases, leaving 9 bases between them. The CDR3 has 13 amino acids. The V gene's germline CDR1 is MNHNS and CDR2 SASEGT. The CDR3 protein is CASSRQGQETQYF. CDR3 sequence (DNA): TGTGCCAGCAGTCGCCAGGGGCAAGAGACCCAGTACTTC.

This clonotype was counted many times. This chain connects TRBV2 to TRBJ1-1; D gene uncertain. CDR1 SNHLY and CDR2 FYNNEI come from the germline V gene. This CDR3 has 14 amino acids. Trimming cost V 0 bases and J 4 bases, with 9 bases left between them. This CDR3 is CASSEAPFGTEAFF. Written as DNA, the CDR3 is TGTGCCAGCAGTGAAGCGCCTTTCGGCACTGAAGCTTTCTTT.

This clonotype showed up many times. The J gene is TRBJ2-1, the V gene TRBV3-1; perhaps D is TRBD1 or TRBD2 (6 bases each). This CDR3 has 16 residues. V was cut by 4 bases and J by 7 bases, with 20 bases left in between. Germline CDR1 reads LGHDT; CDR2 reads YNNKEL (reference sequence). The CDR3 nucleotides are TGTGCCAGCAGCCTCGCATGGGAAGGGGGGAATAATGAGCAGTTCTTC. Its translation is CASSLAWEGGNNEQFF.

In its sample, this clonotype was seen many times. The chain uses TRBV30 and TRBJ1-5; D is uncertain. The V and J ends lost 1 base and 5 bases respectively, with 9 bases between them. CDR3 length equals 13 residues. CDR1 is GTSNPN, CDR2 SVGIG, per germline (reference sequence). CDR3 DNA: TGTGCCTGGAGTGCCTTACTCGATCAGCCCCAGCATTTT. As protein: CAWSALLDQPQHF. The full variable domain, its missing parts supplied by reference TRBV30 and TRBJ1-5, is SQTIHQWPATLVQPVGSPLSLECTVEGTSNPNLYWYRQAAGRGLQLLFYSVGIGQISSEVPQNLSASRPQDRQFILSSKKLLLSDSGFYLCAWSALLDQPQHFGDGTRLSIL.

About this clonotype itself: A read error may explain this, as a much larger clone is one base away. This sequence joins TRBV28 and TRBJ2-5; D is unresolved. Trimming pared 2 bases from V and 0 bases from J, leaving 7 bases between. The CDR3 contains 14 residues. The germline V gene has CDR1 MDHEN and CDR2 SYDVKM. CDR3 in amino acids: CASSLLWNQETQYF. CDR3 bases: TGTGCCAGCAGTTTACTATGGAACCAAGAGACCCAGTACTTC. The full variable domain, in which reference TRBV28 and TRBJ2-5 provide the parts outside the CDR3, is DVKVTQSSRYLVKRTGEKVFLECVQDMDHENMFWYRQDPGLGLRLIYFSYDVKMKEKGDIPEGYSVSREKKERFSLILESASTNQTSMYLCASSLLWNQETQYFGPGTRLLVL.

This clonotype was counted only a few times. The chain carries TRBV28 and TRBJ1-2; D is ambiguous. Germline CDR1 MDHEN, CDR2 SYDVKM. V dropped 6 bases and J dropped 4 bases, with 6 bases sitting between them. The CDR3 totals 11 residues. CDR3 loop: CASRVLYGYTF. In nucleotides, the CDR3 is TGTGCCAGCAGGGTTCTCTATGGCTACACCTTC.

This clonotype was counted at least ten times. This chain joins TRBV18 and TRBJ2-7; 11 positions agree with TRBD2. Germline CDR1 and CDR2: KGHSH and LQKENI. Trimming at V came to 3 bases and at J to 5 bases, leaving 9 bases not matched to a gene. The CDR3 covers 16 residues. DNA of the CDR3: TGTGCCAGCTCACCTCTCCCGACTAGCGGGACCGACGAGCAGTACTTC. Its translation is CASSPLPTSGTDEQYF.

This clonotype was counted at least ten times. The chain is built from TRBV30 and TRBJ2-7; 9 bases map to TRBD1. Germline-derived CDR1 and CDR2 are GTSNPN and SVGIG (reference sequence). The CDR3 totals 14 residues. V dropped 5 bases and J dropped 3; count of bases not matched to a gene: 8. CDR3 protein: CAWGRDRVFYEQYF. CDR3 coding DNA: TGTGCCTGGGGCCGGGACAGGGTGTTCTACGAGCAGTACTTC.

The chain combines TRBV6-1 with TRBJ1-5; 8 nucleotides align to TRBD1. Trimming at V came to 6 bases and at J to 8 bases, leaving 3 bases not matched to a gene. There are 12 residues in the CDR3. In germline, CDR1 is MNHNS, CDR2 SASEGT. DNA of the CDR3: TGTGCCAGCAGCGACAGGGGAGAGCCCCAGCATTTT. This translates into CASSDRGEPQHF.

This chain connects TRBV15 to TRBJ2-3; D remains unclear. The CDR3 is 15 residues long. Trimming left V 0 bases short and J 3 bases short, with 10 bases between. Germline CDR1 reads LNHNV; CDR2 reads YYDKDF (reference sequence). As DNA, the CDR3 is TGTGCCACCAGCAGAGACCCCGACTTGACAGATACGCAGTATTTT. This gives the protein CATSRDPDLTDTQYF.

CDR3 residues: CATSRGTSGEYEQYF. Written as DNA, the CDR3 is TGTGCCACCAGCAGAGGTACTAGCGGGGAATACGAGCAGTACTTC. The V gene is TRBV15, the J gene TRBJ2-7, with 10 bases that match TRBD2. The germline V gene encodes CDR1 LNHNV and CDR2 YYDKDF (reference sequence). The CDR3 length is 15 residues. Germline trimming cut 1 base from V and 4 bases from J; bases unmatched to any gene: 4. Variable domain in full (rest from reference TRBV15 and TRBJ2-7): DAMVIQNPRYQVTQFGKPVTLSCSQTLNHNVMYWYQQKSSQAPKLLFHYYDKDFNNEADTPDNFQSRRPNTSFCFLDIRSPGLGDTAMYLCATSRGTSGEYEQYFGPGTRLTVT.

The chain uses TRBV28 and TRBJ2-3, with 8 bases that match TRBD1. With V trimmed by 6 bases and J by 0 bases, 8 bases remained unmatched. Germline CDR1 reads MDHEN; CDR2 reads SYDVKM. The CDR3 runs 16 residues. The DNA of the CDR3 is TGTGCCAGCAGGTTTGCCCGGGACAGGAGCACAGATACGCAGTATTTT. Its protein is CASRFARDRSTDTQYF.

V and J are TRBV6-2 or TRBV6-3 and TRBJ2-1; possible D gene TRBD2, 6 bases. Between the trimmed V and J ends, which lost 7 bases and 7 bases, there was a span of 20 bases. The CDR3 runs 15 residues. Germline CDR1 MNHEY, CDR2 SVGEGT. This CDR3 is CASTSTWSEGNEQFF. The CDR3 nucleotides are TGTGCCAGCACCTCAACCTGGTCGGAGGGGAATGAGCAGTTCTTC.

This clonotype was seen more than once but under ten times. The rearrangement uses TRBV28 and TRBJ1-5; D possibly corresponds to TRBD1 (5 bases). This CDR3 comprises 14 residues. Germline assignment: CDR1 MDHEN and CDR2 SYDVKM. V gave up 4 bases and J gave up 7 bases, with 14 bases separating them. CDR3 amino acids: CASSWRGLEQPQHF. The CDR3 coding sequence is TGTGCCAGCAGTTGGAGGGGTTTGGAGCAGCCCCAGCATTTT.

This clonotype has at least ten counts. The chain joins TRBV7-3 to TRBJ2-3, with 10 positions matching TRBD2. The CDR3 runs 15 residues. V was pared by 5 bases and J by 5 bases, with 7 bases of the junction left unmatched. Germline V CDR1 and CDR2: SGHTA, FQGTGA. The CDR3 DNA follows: TGTGCCAGCAGCCTGAGCGGGAGGGCCATAGATACGCAGTATTTT. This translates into CASSLSGRAIDTQYF.

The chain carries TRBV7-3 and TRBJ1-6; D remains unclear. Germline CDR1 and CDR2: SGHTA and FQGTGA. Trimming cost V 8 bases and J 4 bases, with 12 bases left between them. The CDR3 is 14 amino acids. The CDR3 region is CASPPQFYNSPLHF. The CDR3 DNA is TGTGCCAGCCCCCCCCAGTTTTATAATTCACCCCTCCACTTT.

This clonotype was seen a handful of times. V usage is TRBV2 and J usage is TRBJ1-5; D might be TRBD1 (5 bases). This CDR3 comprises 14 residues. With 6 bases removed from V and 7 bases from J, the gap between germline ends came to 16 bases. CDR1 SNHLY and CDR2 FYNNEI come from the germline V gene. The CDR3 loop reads CASRAGTAGQPQHF. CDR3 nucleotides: TGTGCCAGCAGAGCCGGGACCGCTGGCCAGCCCCAGCATTTT.

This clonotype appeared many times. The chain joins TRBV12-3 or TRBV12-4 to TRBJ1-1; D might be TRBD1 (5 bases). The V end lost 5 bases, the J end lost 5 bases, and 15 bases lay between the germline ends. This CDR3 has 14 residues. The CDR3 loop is CASSGGSAFTEAFF. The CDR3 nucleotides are TGTGCCAGCAGTGGGGGGTCGGCGTTTACTGAAGCTTTCTTT.

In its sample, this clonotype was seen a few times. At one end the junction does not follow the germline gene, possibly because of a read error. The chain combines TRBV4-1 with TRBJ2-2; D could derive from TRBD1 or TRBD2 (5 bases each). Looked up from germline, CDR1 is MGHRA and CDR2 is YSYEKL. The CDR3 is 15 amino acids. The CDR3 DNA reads TGCGCCAGCAGCCCGCACAAGGCAGGGCCCGGGGAGCTGTCTTTT. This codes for CASSPHKAGPGELSF.

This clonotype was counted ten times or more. The CDR3 DNA follows: TGTGCCAGCAGCCGAGGACAGGCCGTGAACACTGAAGCTTTCTTT. Its protein product is CASSRGQAVNTEAFF. The chain links TRBV3-1 to TRBJ1-1, with TRBD1 matching over 7 bases. Germline assignment: CDR1 LGHDT and CDR2 YNNKEL (reference sequence). Unmatched junction bases numbered 5, after V lost 4 bases and J lost 0 bases. The CDR3 sequence is 15 residues long.

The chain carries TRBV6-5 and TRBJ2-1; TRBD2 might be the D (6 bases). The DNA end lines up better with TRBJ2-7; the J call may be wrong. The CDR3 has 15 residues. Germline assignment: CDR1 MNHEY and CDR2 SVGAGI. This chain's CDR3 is CASSYSGGGTFEQYF. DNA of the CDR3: TGTGCCAGCAGTTACTCGGGGGGAGGCACCTTTGAGCAGTACTTC.

In nucleotides, the CDR3 is TGTGCCAGCAGCTTGGGTTTCGGGCGTCGCACAGATACGCAGTATTTT. Amino acids: CASSLGFGRRTDTQYF. V and J are TRBV5-4 and TRBJ2-3; no definite D call. Germline values: CDR1 SGHNT, CDR2 YYREEE (reference sequence). V shed 0 bases and J shed 1 base, with 12 bases lying between them. The CDR3 spans 16 residues. The full variable domain, completed using reference TRBV5-4 and TRBJ2-3, is ETGVTQSPTHLIKTRGQQVTLRCSSQSGHNTVSWYQQALGQGPQFIFQYYREEENGRGNFPPRFSGLQFPNYSSELNVNALELDDSALYLCASSLGFGRRTDTQYFGPGTRLTVL.